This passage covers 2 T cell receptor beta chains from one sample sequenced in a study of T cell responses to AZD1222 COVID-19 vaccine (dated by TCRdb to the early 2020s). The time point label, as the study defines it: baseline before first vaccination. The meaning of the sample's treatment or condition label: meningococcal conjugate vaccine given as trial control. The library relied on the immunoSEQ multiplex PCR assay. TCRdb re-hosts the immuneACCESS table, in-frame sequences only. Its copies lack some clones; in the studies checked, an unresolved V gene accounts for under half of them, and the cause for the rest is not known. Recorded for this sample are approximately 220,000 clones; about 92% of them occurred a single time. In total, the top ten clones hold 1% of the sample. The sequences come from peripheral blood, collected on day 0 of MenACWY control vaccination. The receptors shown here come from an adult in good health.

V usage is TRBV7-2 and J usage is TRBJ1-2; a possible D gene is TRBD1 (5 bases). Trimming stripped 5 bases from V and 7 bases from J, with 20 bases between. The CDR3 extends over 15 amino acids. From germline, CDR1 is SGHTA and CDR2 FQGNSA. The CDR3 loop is CASSDPGRGMGGYTF. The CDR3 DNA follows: TGTGCCAGCAGCGATCCGGGACGGGGGATGGGTGGCTACACCTTC.

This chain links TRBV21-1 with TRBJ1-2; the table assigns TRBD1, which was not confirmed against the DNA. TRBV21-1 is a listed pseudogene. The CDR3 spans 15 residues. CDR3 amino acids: CASSKDFFRRYGYTF. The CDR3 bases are TGTGCCAGCAGCAAAGATTTTTTCAGGCGCTATGGCTACACCTTC.